These 27 T cell receptor beta chains came from one sample sequenced in a study of early stage breast cancer tumors. Assay used: immunoSEQ multiplex PCR; TCRdb lists only in-frame clones, some missing. This table holds around 60,000 clones, about 74% found once. Sequenced input: blood. The receptors were gathered from a person aged 25-39 years with breast cancer.

The DNA of the CDR3 is TGTGCCGTGTTGGGCAATCAGGGTGGGGTGATGGCCGGGGAGCTGTTTTTT. Protein sequence: CAVLGNQGGVMAGELFF. V is TRBV10-3 and J is TRBJ2-2; weak D call: TRBD1 (5 bases). CDR1 is ENHRY, CDR2 SYGVKD, per germline. CDR3 length: 17 residues. The V end lost 11 bases, the J end lost 6 bases, and 28 bases lay between the germline ends.

The genes are TRBV18 and TRBJ1-1, with D tentatively TRBD1 (6 bases). The germline V gene has CDR1 KGHSH and CDR2 LQKENI. The CDR3 totals 15 residues. The V end lost 1 base, the J end lost 0 bases, and 9 bases lay between the germline ends. The CDR3 DNA reads as TGTGCCAGCTCACCACGGACAGTAATGAACACTGAAGCTTTCTTT. Translating it yields CASSPRTVMNTEAFF. The complete variable domain, with remaining parts taken from reference TRBV18 and TRBJ1-1, reads NAGVMQNPRHLVRRRGQEARLRCSPMKGHSHVYWYRQLPEEGLKFMVYLQKENIIDESGMPKERFSAEFPKEGPSILRIQQVVRGDSAAYFCASSPRTVMNTEAFFGQGTRLTVV.

The chain recombines TRBV11-2 with TRBJ1-1; no clear D gene. V was trimmed by 3 bases and J by 4 bases, leaving 3 bases between them. CDR1 is SGHAT and CDR2 is FQNNGV in the germline V gene. The CDR3 has 11 residues. The CDR3 coding sequence is TGTGCCAGCAGCTTTGGCACTGAAGCTTTCTTT. Translating gives CASSFGTEAFF. Complete variable domain (other parts from reference TRBV11-2 and TRBJ1-1): EAGVAQSPRYKIIEKRQSVAFWCNPISGHATLYWYQQILGQGPKLLIQFQNNGVVDDSQLPKDRFSAERLKGVDSTLKIQPAKLEDSAVYLCASSFGTEAFFGQGTRLTVV.

The chain joins TRBV11-1 to TRBJ1-2, with D uncertain. Germline V gene sequence: CDR1 SGHAT, CDR2 FQDESV (reference sequence). The CDR3 spans 14 residues. Trimming left V 2 bases short and J 5 bases short, with 12 bases between. CDR3 sequence: CASSLQSGGYGYTF. CDR3 nucleotide sequence: TGTGCCAGCAGCTTACAAAGTGGAGGGTATGGCTACACCTTC.

The rearrangement links TRBV18 to TRBJ2-1; 8 bases line up with TRBD2. Germline V gene sequence: CDR1 KGHSH, CDR2 LQKENI. The V gene end was trimmed by 3 bases and the J gene end by 5 bases; junction bases not matched to a gene: 15. The CDR3 covers 18 residues. The CDR3 sequence: CASSPIFNGGRPNNEQFF. CDR3 nucleotides: TGTGCCAGCTCACCGATTTTCAACGGCGGGAGGCCTAACAATGAGCAGTTCTTC.

This chain connects TRBV28 to TRBJ2-1, with D possibly matching TRBD1 (6 bases). CDR1 is MDHEN and CDR2 is SYDVKM in the germline V gene. The CDR3 covers 14 residues. Trimming removed 2 bases from V and 15 bases from J, with 20 bases in between. The DNA of the CDR3 is TGTGCCAGCAGTTTAGGATTTGCAAGGGAAGGGGGGTTCTTC. It yields the protein CASSLGFAREGGFF. Complete variable domain (other parts from reference TRBV28 and TRBJ2-1): DVKVTQSSRYLVKRTGEKVFLECVQDMDHENMFWYRQDPGLGLRLIYFSYDVKMKEKGDIPEGYSVSREKKERFSLILESASTNQTSMYLCASSLGFAREGGFFGPGTRLTVL.

The chain has TRBV4-2 and TRBJ1-1; TRBD1 might be the D (6 bases). Germline CDR1 is LGHNA and CDR2 is YNFKEQ. The CDR3 consists of 16 residues. Trimming took off 0 bases at V and 8 bases at J, with 19 bases between the two ends. The CDR3 protein is CASSQDWGGQGAEAFF. CDR3 nucleotides: TGTGCCAGCAGCCAAGATTGGGGGGGCCAGGGCGCCGAAGCTTTCTTT.

J is TRBJ2-7 and V is TRBV19; possible D gene TRBD2, 5 bases. Germline assignment: CDR1 LNHDA and CDR2 SQIVND (reference sequence). V was pared by 10 bases and J by 0 bases, with 25 bases between. The CDR3 runs to 17 residues. In DNA, the CDR3 is TGTGCCACCTCCCCAATACAAGGCAGAGGGCTCTCCTACGAGCAGTACTTC. It yields the protein CATSPIQGRGLSYEQYF.

The J gene is TRBJ2-1, the V gene TRBV2; TRBD2 is a possible D gene (6 bases). V was trimmed by 6 bases and J by 8 bases, leaving 14 bases between them. Germline V lookup: CDR1 SNHLY, CDR2 FYNNEI. CDR3 length: 13 amino acids. This chain's CDR3 is CASSPLGDYEQFF. The CDR3, as DNA: TGTGCCAGCAGCCCCCTCGGGGACTATGAGCAGTTCTTC. Together with reference TRBV2 and TRBJ2-1, the CDR3 gives the full variable domain: EPEVTQTPSHQVTQMGQEVILRCVPISNHLYFYWYRQILGQKVEFLVSFYNNEISEKSEIFDDQFSVERPDGSNFTLKIRSTKLEDSAMYFCASSPLGDYEQFFGPGTRLTVL.

J is TRBJ1-2 and V is TRBV29-1; D may be TRBD1 (6 bases). Germline CDR1 is SQVTM and CDR2 is ANQGSEA. This CDR3 contains 14 residues. Trimming shortened V by 6 bases and J by 6 bases, and 20 bases separated the two germline ends. CDR3 DNA sequence: TGCAGCGTCGTCGATACAGGGCCCCTGGATGGCTACACCTTC. It specifies CSVVDTGPLDGYTF.

The chain is built from TRBV23-1 and TRBJ2-7; 8 nucleotides align to TRBD1. TRBV23-1 falls under the ORF class, with uncertain function. CDR3 length: 13 residues. J gave up 5 bases and V 8 bases, and 8 bases lay outside the gene matches. The CDR3 region is CASGRQGHHEQYF. The CDR3 DNA reads TGCGCCAGCGGGAGACAGGGGCATCACGAGCAGTACTTC.

V usage is TRBV18 and J usage is TRBJ2-3, with D tentatively TRBD1 (6 bases). The CDR3 covers 13 residues. From germline, CDR1 is KGHSH and CDR2 LQKENI. V lost 6 bases, J lost 5 bases, and 12 bases lay in between. CDR3 in amino acids: CASSQGLGDTQYF. The DNA for the CDR3 is TGTGCCAGCTCTCAGGGGCTCGGAGATACGCAGTATTTT.

This clone was observed a few times. The chain links TRBV7-2 to TRBJ2-7, with D unresolved. The CDR3 length is 15 residues. Trimming took off 5 bases at V and 0 bases at J, with 14 bases between the two ends. Germline V gives CDR1 SGHTA, CDR2 FQGNSA. As DNA, the CDR3 is TGTGCCAGCAGCCCTTGGCCGTTCGGCTCCTACGAGCAGTACTTC. It codes for CASSPWPFGSYEQYF. Variable domain in full (rest from reference TRBV7-2 and TRBJ2-7): GAGVSQSPSNKVTEKGKDVELRCDPISGHTALYWYRQSLGQGLEFLIYFQGNSAPDKSGLPSDRFSAERTGGSVSTLTIQRTQQEDSAVYLCASSPWPFGSYEQYFGPGTRLTVT.

V is TRBV4-2 and J is TRBJ1-2; D is possibly TRBD1 (6 bases). CDR1 and CDR2 from the germline V gene are LGHNA and YNFKEQ. Trimming took 3 bases from V and 8 from J, leaving 16 bases between them. There are 14 residues in the CDR3. DNA for the CDR3: TGTGCCAGCAGCCAGGCAGGGGAAGCCTTAGGCTACACCTTC. It yields the protein CASSQAGEALGYTF.

CDR3 sequence reads: CAWSVRDRGPYGYTF. The CDR3 bases are TGTGCCTGGAGTGTCCGGGACAGGGGCCCCTATGGCTACACCTTC. The chain has TRBV30 and TRBJ1-2; 10 nucleotides agree with TRBD1. CDR3 length equals 15 residues. Germline-derived CDR1 and CDR2 are GTSNPN and SVGIG (reference sequence). The trim removed 0 bases at V and 4 bases at J, leaving 5 bases unmatched.

The rearrangement links TRBV11-3 to TRBJ2-1, with D unclear. The germline gives CDR1 SGHNT, CDR2 YENEEA. The CDR3 runs 12 residues. Between the trimmed V and J ends, which lost 2 bases and 4 bases, there was a span of 3 bases. CDR3 in amino acids: CASSLTYNEQFF. CDR3 DNA: TGTGCCAGCAGCTTAACGTACAATGAGCAGTTCTTC. Supplemented by reference TRBV11-3 and TRBJ2-1, the full variable domain reads EAGVVQSPRYKIIEKKQPVAFWCNPISGHNTLYWYLQNLGQGPELLIRYENEEAVDDSQLPKDRFSAERLKGVDSTLKIQPAELGDSAVYLCASSLTYNEQFFGPGTRLTVL.

Details on this clone: Other DNA sequences in the sample encode the same CDR3. In nucleotides, the CDR3 is TGTGCCTGGAGCGTGCTTAATGAAAAACTGTTTTTT. This gives the protein CAWSVLNEKLFF. The chain joins TRBV30 to TRBJ1-4, with D hard to call. The CDR3 has 12 amino acids. Trimming removed 3 bases from V and 4 bases from J, with 6 bases in between. In germline, CDR1 is GTSNPN, CDR2 SVGIG (reference sequence).

V is TRBV7-2 and J is TRBJ2-4, with D possibly matching TRBD2 (7 bases). There are 18 residues in the CDR3. Per the germline V gene, CDR1 is SGHTA and CDR2 is FQGNSA. Trimming stripped 1 base from V and 3 bases from J, with 19 bases between. The CDR3 DNA reads as TGTGCCAGCAGCTTAGTTGGGGCGGGGGCGATGGTCAAAAACATTCAGTACTTC. It is translated as CASSLVGAGAMVKNIQYF.

This sequence joins TRBV9 and TRBJ1-6; the match to TRBD1 covers 7 bases. Trimming took 0 bases from V and 0 from J; bases not matched to a gene: 15. Per the germline V gene, CDR1 is SGDLS and CDR2 is YYNGEE. The CDR3 extends over 21 amino acids. The DNA for the CDR3 is TGTGCCAGCAGCGTAGGGGGGAAGGTTACAGGGGCGAGCTCCTATAATTCACCCCTCCACTTT. It specifies CASSVGGKVTGASSYNSPLHF.

The rearrangement uses TRBV15 and TRBJ2-1, with 9 bases identical to TRBD1. V lost 2 bases to trimming and J lost 12 bases; unmatched junction nucleotides: 14. The V gene's germline CDR1 is LNHNV and CDR2 YYDKDF (reference sequence). This CDR3 spans 16 amino acids. DNA of the CDR3: TGTGCCACCAGCAGATCGGAAGGGACAGGGAGAATTCGGCAGTTCTTC. It encodes CATSRSEGTGRIRQFF.

This CDR3 is CASSLEGGQGREQYF. The CDR3 nucleotides are TGTGCCAGCAGCTTAGAGGGGGGACAGGGTCGCGAGCAGTACTTC. This rearrangement joins TRBV7-8 to TRBJ2-7, with 9 bases aligning to TRBD1. The CDR3 has 15 residues. Germline lookup yields CDR1 SGHVS and CDR2 FQNEAQ. V lost 1 base, J lost 6 bases, and 7 bases stayed unmatched. Complete variable domain (other parts from reference TRBV7-8 and TRBJ2-7): GAGVSQSPRYKVAKRGQDVALRCDPISGHVSLFWYQQALGQGPEFLTYFQNEAQLDKSGLPSDRFFAERPEGSVSTLKIQRTQQEDSAVYLCASSLEGGQGREQYFGPGTRLTVT.

This chain links TRBV11-3 with TRBJ2-3; 16 positions agree with TRBD2. The germline V gene has CDR1 SGHNT and CDR2 YENEEA. The CDR3 runs 18 residues. V trimming: 5 bases; J trimming: 2 bases; junction bases outside the gene matches: 7. The CDR3 loop reads CASSGTSGRARFTDTQYF. CDR3 nucleotide sequence: TGTGCCAGCAGCGGGACTAGCGGGAGGGCGAGATTCACAGATACGCAGTATTTT.

The chain joins TRBV6-5 to TRBJ2-1; 8 bases map to TRBD2. The germline gives CDR1 MNHEY, CDR2 SVGAGI. The CDR3 has 13 amino acids. Trimming cost V 7 bases and J 9 bases; bases outside gene matches: 8. This CDR3 is CASTPGAGVEQFF. The CDR3 DNA sequence: TGTGCCAGCACGCCAGGAGCGGGAGTTGAGCAGTTCTTC.

The chain is built from TRBV18 and TRBJ2-2; no reliable D call. V lost 6 bases and J lost 3, with 14 bases in between. This CDR3 comprises 15 residues. The V gene's germline CDR1 is KGHSH and CDR2 LQKENI. As DNA, the CDR3 is TGTGCCAGCTCCCCGTTGGCAGGCGACACCGGGGAGCTGTTTTTT. Protein: CASSPLAGDTGELFF.

V usage is TRBV2 and J usage is TRBJ2-3; 8 nucleotides align to TRBD2. The V and J ends lost 11 bases and 2 bases, in that order; junction bases with no gene match: 9. This CDR3 has 14 amino acids. Germline V gene sequence: CDR1 SNHLY, CDR2 FYNNEI. The CDR3 sequence is CAASGRVITDTQYF. The CDR3 DNA reads as TGTGCCGCTAGCGGGCGGGTCATCACAGATACGCAGTATTTT.

V and J are TRBV19 and TRBJ2-7, with 12 bases identical to TRBD2. CDR1 is LNHDA and CDR2 is SQIVND in the germline V gene (reference sequence). The CDR3 is made up of 14 amino acids. V gave up 4 bases and J gave up 6 bases; unmatched junction bases: 4. CDR3 coding DNA: TGTGCCAGTAGTACCTCTAGCGGGAGGGTCGAGCAGTACTTC. Translation: CASSTSSGRVEQYF. The variable domain in full, with the rest retrieved from reference TRBV19 and TRBJ2-7, is DGGITQSPKYLFRKEGQNVTLSCEQNLNHDAMYWYRQDPGQGLRLIYYSQIVNDFQKGDIAEGYSVSREKKESFPLTVTSAQKNPTAFYLCASSTSSGRVEQYFGPGTRLTVT.

The CDR3 protein is CASSTTSGRGNEQFF. In nucleotides, the CDR3 is TGTGCCAGCAGTACTACTAGCGGGAGAGGCAATGAGCAGTTCTTC. The chain carries TRBV2 and TRBJ2-1, with 11 bases identical to TRBD2. Germline trimming cut 5 bases from V and 6 bases from J; bases unmatched to any gene: 6. CDR3 length: 15 residues. Germline V CDR1 and CDR2: SNHLY, FYNNEI. The full variable domain, its missing parts supplied by reference TRBV2 and TRBJ2-1, is EPEVTQTPSHQVTQMGQEVILRCVPISNHLYFYWYRQILGQKVEFLVSFYNNEISEKSEIFDDQFSVERPDGSNFTLKIRSTKLEDSAMYFCASSTTSGRGNEQFFGPGTRLTVL.